Below, 20 T cell receptor beta chains from the same sample are listed, as sequenced in a study of CD8+ T cells in alopecia areata. Extraction of RNA preceded its reverse transcription into cDNA, which served as the sequencing template. The table came from immunoSEQ multiplex PCR; TCRdb's copy has only in-frame clones and leaves some out. The table records some 150,000 clones, more than 85% of them present only once. The treatment: oral pan-JAK inhibitor, 5-10 mg twice daily. This sample comprised CD8+ T cells sorted from blood, obtained at week 4, from a patient treated with tofacitinib. These receptors all stem from a human donor with alopecia areata.

This clone was observed a single time. The gene calls are TRBV7-9 and TRBJ1-3, with D unclear. Germline CDR1 reads SEHNR; CDR2 reads FQNEAQ (reference sequence). The length of the CDR3 is 14 residues. With 0 bases removed from V and 2 bases from J, the gap between germline ends came to 5 bases. Here the CDR3 reads CASSLATPGNTIYF. DNA of the CDR3: TGTGCCAGCAGCTTAGCCACGCCTGGAAACACCATATATTTT.

This clone was detected a few times. The chain joins TRBV11-2 to TRBJ2-6; D is ambiguous. The CDR3 loop spans 17 amino acids. Germline loops: CDR1 SGHAT, CDR2 FQNNGV. Trimming shortened V by 5 bases and J by 0 bases, and 14 bases separated the two germline ends. The DNA of the CDR3 is TGTGCCAGCAGCCCCTCGACCTTACACTCTGGGGCCAACGTCCTGACTTTC. Encoded protein: CASSPSTLHSGANVLTF.

The rearrangement links TRBV29-1 to TRBJ2-5; no reliable D call. The germline V gene encodes CDR1 SQVTM and CDR2 ANQGSEA. The CDR3 sequence is 12 residues long. V was shortened by 1 base and J by 11 bases, with 14 bases between the two germline ends. The CDR3 sequence: CSVEVPSAEQYF. CDR3 nucleotides: TGCAGCGTTGAAGTTCCATCGGCGGAGCAGTACTTC.

The chain joins TRBV7-6 to TRBJ2-7; D not certain. Trimming removed 1 base from V and 4 bases from J, with 11 bases in between. Germline assignment: CDR1 SGHVS and CDR2 FNYEAQ. The CDR3 length is 14 residues. The CDR3 sequence is CASSLGGTYYEQYF. The CDR3 DNA is TGTGCCAGCAGCTTAGGTGGCACTTATTACGAGCAGTACTTC. Full variable domain (rest looked up from reference TRBV7-6 and TRBJ2-7): GAGVSQSPRYKVTKRGQDVALRCDPISGHVSLYWYRQALGQGPEFLTYFNYEAQQDKSGLPNDRFSAERPEGSISTLTIQRTEQRDSAMYRCASSLGGTYYEQYFGPGTRLTVT.

The V and J genes are TRBV4-1 and TRBJ1-6, with unresolved D. This CDR3 is 16 amino acids long. V lost 1 base and J lost 0, with 7 bases in between. Germline V gene lookup returns CDR1 MGHRA and CDR2 YSYEKL. CDR3 amino acids: CASSQGTSSYNSPLHF. CDR3 nucleotides: TGCGCCAGCAGCCAAGGGACGAGCTCCTATAATTCACCCCTCCACTTT.

The J gene is TRBJ2-1, the V gene TRBV7-9; D ambiguous. Germline assignment: CDR1 SEHNR and CDR2 FQNEAQ (reference sequence). This CDR3 is built from 15 residues. V was shortened by 5 bases and J by 8 bases, with 19 bases between the two germline ends. CDR3 sequence reads: CASSPVGPGDDEQFF. CDR3 sequence (DNA): TGTGCCAGCAGCCCGGTGGGCCCCGGAGACGATGAGCAGTTCTTC.

The rearrangement joins TRBV5-1 to TRBJ2-1; 10 bases fit TRBD1. The ends lost 4 bases at V and 0 bases at J; junction bases unmatched: 4. CDR3 size: 16 residues. Germline CDR1 reads SGHRS; CDR2 reads YFSETQ. The CDR3 nucleotides are TGCGCCAGCAGCCCGGGACAGGGGCCCTCCTACAATGAGCAGTTCTTC. Amino acid sequence: CASSPGQGPSYNEQFF.

The chain uses TRBV28 and TRBJ2-3, with 15 bases matching TRBD2. Losses at the gene ends were 3 bases for V and 3 bases for J; bases not matched to a gene: 4. Germline CDR1 is MDHEN and CDR2 is SYDVKM. There are 17 residues in the CDR3. The CDR3 coding sequence is TGTGCCAGCAGTTTCCCAGGGACTAGCGGGAGGACAGATACGCAGTATTTT. Protein sequence: CASSFPGTSGRTDTQYF.

J is TRBJ2-5 and V is TRBV29-1, with D possibly TRBD2 on 6 matching bases. Germline CDR1 is SQVTM and CDR2 is ANQGSEA. V was shortened by 1 base and J by 0 bases, with 9 bases between the two germline ends. This CDR3 comprises 14 residues. This CDR3 reads CSVEGGEYQETQYF. CDR3 nucleotides: TGCAGCGTTGAAGGGGGGGAGTACCAAGAGACCCAGTACTTC.

The rearrangement uses TRBV28 and TRBJ2-2, with D unresolved. V was pared by 7 bases and J by 0 bases, with 9 bases between. The CDR3 covers 14 residues. The germline V gene has CDR1 MDHEN and CDR2 SYDVKM. The CDR3 reads CASTPSANTGELFF. The DNA for the CDR3 is TGTGCCAGCACCCCCTCCGCGAACACCGGGGAGCTGTTTTTT.

This chain joins TRBV29-1 and TRBJ2-1; D gene ambiguous. Between the trimmed V and J ends, which lost 6 bases and 4 bases, there was a span of 16 bases. The CDR3 loop spans 14 amino acids. Germline lookup yields CDR1 SQVTM and CDR2 ANQGSEA. The CDR3 nucleotides are TGCAGCGTGGGGTCAGCCAACAGATACAATGAGCAGTTCTTC. Protein product: CSVGSANRYNEQFF.

V and J are TRBV27 and TRBJ2-7, with 10 bases fitting TRBD1. This CDR3 comprises 15 residues. From germline, CDR1 is MNHEY and CDR2 SMNVEV (reference sequence). V shed 6 bases, J shed 3 bases, and the junction held 8 bases outside the gene matches. The CDR3 sequence is CASSRGQGGIYEQYF. The CDR3 nucleotides are TGTGCCAGCAGCCGAGGACAGGGGGGAATCTACGAGCAGTACTTC.

This chain joins TRBV29-1 and TRBJ2-3; TRBD2 matches 9 bases. Trimming cost V 0 bases and J 4 bases; bases outside gene matches: 5. CDR1 is SQVTM and CDR2 is ANQGSEA in the germline V gene. The CDR3 sequence is 15 residues long. The CDR3 loop is CSVEEETSGPDTQYF. The CDR3 DNA follows: TGCAGCGTTGAAGAGGAGACTAGCGGCCCAGATACGCAGTATTTT.

The chain links TRBV29-1 to TRBJ1-2; D gene uncertain. This CDR3 has 15 residues. Germline loops: CDR1 SQVTM, CDR2 ANQGSEA. V was trimmed by 5 bases and J by 2 bases, leaving 18 bases between them. Here the CDR3 DNA reads TGCAGCGTTTACGGCAGAGGTGTTGGCAACTATGGCTACACCTTC. Protein sequence: CSVYGRGVGNYGYTF.

The rearrangement links TRBV29-1 to TRBJ2-7; 7 bases line up with TRBD2. Germline V CDR1 and CDR2: SQVTM, ANQGSEA. Trimming removed 6 bases from V and 3 bases from J; junction bases left unmatched: 8. The CDR3 contains 13 residues. CDR3 bases: TGCAGCGTGGTTACTAGCGCCTTCTACGAGCAGTACTTC. Amino acid sequence: CSVVTSAFYEQYF.

The chain uses TRBV18 and TRBJ2-7; 7 bases fit TRBD1. Germline CDR1 KGHSH, CDR2 LQKENI. Unmatched junction bases numbered 7, after V lost 3 bases and J lost 2 bases. There are 15 residues in the CDR3. The CDR3 nucleotides read TGTGCCAGCTCACCTACAGGGGAATTCCCCTACGAGCAGTACTTC. This codes for CASSPTGEFPYEQYF.

J is TRBJ2-7 and V is TRBV29-1; D is uncertain. Germline V gene sequence: CDR1 SQVTM, CDR2 ANQGSEA. The V and J ends lost 4 bases and 3 bases respectively, with 10 bases between them. The CDR3 is 12 amino acids. CDR3: CSVARQDYEQYF. DNA for the CDR3: TGCAGCGTTGCCCGGCAAGACTACGAGCAGTACTTC.

This clone has just one count. The V and J genes are TRBV7-2 and TRBJ1-5; perhaps TRBD1 as D (6 bases). The CDR3 is made up of 15 amino acids. Per germline, CDR1 SGHTA and CDR2 FQGNSA. Trimming removed 5 bases from V and 6 bases from J, with 17 bases in between. CDR3 DNA sequence: TGTGCCAGCAGCCGTACCTCGGGGGGCGGTCAGCCCCAGCATTTT. It is translated as CASSRTSGGGQPQHF.

This clone was detected only a few times. The chain joins TRBV30 to TRBJ2-4; TRBD1 matches 8 bases. This CDR3 is 19 amino acids long. Trimming took 8 bases from V and 0 from J; bases not matched to a gene: 21. In germline, CDR1 is GTSNPN, CDR2 SVGIG (reference sequence). DNA of the CDR3: TGTGCCCCACCGAGGACAGGGAGGATTTCGCCGCCAGCCAAAAACATTCAGTACTTC. Protein sequence: CAPPRTGRISPPAKNIQYF. Based on the CDR3 plus reference TRBV30 and TRBJ2-4, the full variable domain is SQTIHQWPATLVQPVGSPLSLECTVEGTSNPNLYWYRQAAGRGLQLLFYSVGIGQISSEVPQNLSASRPQDRQFILSSKKLLLSDSGFYLCAPPRTGRISPPAKNIQYFGAGTRLSVL.

V usage is TRBV7-9 and J usage is TRBJ2-6, with 8 bases lining up with TRBD1. Germline V gene data show CDR1 as SEHNR and CDR2 as FQNEAQ (reference sequence). With V trimmed by 5 bases and J by 0 bases, 9 bases remained unmatched. The CDR3 covers 18 residues. CDR3: CASSTVDRARSGANVLTF. Here the CDR3 DNA reads TGTGCCAGCAGCACCGTGGACAGGGCACGCTCTGGGGCCAACGTCCTGACTTTC.